This T cell receptor (beta chain) was retrieved from a study of cytomegalovirus exposure and HLA in healthy donors. CDR1 and CDR2 (germline): SEHNR, FQNEAQ (reference sequence). This CDR3 has 15 residues. V trimming: 1 base; J trimming: 5 bases; junction bases outside the gene matches: 3. Regarding this clone: Its specificity is not known.

13 Jbeta primers and 60 Vbeta primers were used for the PCR. Measured with immunoSEQ multiplex PCR; TCRdb has only the in-frame clones, and not every one. The sample comprises approximately 140,000 clones, roughly 88% of which are singletons, and roughly 0.5% rests with the top ten. Points from the study as a whole: Within the data, a cluster of highly shared sequence variants was likely a sequencing artifact. HLA alleles showed associations with some 17,000 TCR beta sequences in a later analysis, at a 0.05 false discovery rate. The study dropped some indistinguishable V segments, TRBV6-2 and TRBV6-3 among them. Sequences of the TCR beta chain were said to predict the HLA-A and HLA-B alleles of most subjects accurately.

V is TRBV7-9 and J is TRBJ1-3; 9 positions match TRBD1. This receptor was obtained from a woman aged 40 to 55 in good health and CMV-seronegative. The sample was PBMCs. The CDR3 sequence is CASSLDGQGRNTIYF. CDR3 coding DNA: TGTGCCAGCAGCTTAGATGGACAGGGGAGAAACACCATATATTTT.